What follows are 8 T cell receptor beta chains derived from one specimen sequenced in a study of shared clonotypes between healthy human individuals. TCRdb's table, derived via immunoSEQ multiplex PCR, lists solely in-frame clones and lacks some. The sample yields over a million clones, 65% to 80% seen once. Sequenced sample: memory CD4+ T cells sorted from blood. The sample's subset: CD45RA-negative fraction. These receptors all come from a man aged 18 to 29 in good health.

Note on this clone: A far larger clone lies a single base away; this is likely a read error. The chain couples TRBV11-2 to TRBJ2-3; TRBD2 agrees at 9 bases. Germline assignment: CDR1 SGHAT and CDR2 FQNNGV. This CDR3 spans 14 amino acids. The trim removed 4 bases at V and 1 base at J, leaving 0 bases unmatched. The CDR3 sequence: CASSWTSGTDTQYF. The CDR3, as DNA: TGTGCCAGCAGCTGGACTAGCGGCACAGATACGCAGTATTTT.

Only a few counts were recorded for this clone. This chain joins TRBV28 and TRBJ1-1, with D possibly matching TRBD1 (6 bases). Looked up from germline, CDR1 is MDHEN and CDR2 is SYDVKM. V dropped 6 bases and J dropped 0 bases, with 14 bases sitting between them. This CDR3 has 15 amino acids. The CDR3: CASSYPGQVNTEAFF. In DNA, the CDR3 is TGTGCCAGCAGCTATCCGGGACAAGTGAACACTGAAGCTTTCTTT.

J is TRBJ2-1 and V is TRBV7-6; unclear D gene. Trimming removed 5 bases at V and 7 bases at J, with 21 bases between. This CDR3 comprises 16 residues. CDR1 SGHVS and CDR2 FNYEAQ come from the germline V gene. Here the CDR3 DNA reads TGTGCCAGCAGCCGGTCTGGGTTTACTCAGGAGAATGAGCAGTTCTTC. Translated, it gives CASSRSGFTQENEQFF.

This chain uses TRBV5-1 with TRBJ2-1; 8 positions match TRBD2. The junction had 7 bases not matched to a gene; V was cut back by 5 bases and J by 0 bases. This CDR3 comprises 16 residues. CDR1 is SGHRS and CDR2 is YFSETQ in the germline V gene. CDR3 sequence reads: CASSPTSGDSYNEQFF. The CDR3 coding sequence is TGCGCCAGCAGTCCCACTAGCGGAGACTCCTACAATGAGCAGTTCTTC.

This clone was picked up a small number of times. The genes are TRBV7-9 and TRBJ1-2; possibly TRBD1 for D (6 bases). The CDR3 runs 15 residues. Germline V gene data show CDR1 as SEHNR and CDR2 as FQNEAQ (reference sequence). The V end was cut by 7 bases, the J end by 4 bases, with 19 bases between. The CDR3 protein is CASNPGAGDIYGYTF. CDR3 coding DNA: TGTGCCAGCAACCCCGGGGCGGGGGACATCTATGGCTACACCTTC.

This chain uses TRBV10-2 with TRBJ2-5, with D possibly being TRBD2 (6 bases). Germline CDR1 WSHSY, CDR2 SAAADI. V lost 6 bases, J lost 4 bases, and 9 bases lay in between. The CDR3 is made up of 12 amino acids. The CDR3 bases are TGCGCCAGCAGCCCCGGGGGAGAGACCCAGTACTTC. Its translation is CASSPGGETQYF.

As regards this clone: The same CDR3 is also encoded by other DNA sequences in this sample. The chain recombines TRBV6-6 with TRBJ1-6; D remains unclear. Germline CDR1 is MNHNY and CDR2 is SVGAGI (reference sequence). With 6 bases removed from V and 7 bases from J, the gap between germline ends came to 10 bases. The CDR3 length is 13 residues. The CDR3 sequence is CASSYTENSPLHF. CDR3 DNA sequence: TGTGCCAGCAGCTACACGGAGAATTCACCCCTCCACTTT.

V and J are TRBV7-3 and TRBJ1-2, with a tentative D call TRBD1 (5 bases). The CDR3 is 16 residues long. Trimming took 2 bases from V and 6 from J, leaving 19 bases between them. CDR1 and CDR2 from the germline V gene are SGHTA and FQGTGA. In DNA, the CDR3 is TGTGCCAGCAGCTTACGGCCAGGGACCTTGGGGGATGGCTACACCTTC. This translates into CASSLRPGTLGDGYTF.